Here is one T cell receptor (beta chain) with its context. In the original processing: Amplification of reference gene primers was used by the study to estimate nucleated cell counts. Here immunoSEQ multiplex PCR was the method, and the copy in TCRdb shows in-frame clones only, minus some. V and J calls and clone size are those listed in that table; D and trimming were worked out from the DNA. The sample lists 200,000 to 250,000 clones, more than 85% occurring once. The sample originates from a study of blood T cell repertoires in COVID-19. The CDR3 totals 16 residues. Germline V lookup: CDR1 SNHLY, CDR2 FYNNEI. V shed 6 bases and J 1 base; nucleotides not matched to a gene: 8. In Cohort 3, a recovered donor had either two negative PCRs, clearance, or symptom resolution.

Sequenced material: PBMCs or T cells enriched from blood (not recorded which). The genes are TRBV2 and TRBJ1-1; 10 nucleotides align to TRBD1. The receptor's source is a woman aged 25 to 45 who had recovered from COVID-19. As DNA, the CDR3 is TGTGCCAGCAGGACGACAGGGGGCGGGTCGAACACTGAAGCTTTCTTT. Its protein is CASRTTGGGSNTEAFF.